This T cell receptor beta chain stems from a study of response to subunit inactivated influenza vaccine. Study-level results: That few new T cells are recruited by each seasonal influenza vaccination was the authors' suggestion.

The length of the CDR3 is 14 residues. V shed 4 bases and J shed 2 bases, with 12 bases lying between them. TCRdb independently ran MiXCR on the RT-PCR reads; one entry per CDR3 protein. The table shows around 530,000 distinct CDR3 sequences, with approximately 15% occurring only once. This clonotype occurred a few times. The antigen is undetermined. This chain uses TRBV12-3 or TRBV12-4 with TRBJ2-7; possible D gene TRBD1, 6 bases. The TCR was taken from a man aged 45-69 years who received an inactivated influenza vaccine. The sequencing used CD4+ T cells sorted from PBMCs, collected around 25 months after vaccination. The CDR3 nucleotides read TGTGCCAGCAGTTCAGAGACAGGTCCCTACGAGCAGTACTTC. Translated, it gives CASSSETGPYEQYF.